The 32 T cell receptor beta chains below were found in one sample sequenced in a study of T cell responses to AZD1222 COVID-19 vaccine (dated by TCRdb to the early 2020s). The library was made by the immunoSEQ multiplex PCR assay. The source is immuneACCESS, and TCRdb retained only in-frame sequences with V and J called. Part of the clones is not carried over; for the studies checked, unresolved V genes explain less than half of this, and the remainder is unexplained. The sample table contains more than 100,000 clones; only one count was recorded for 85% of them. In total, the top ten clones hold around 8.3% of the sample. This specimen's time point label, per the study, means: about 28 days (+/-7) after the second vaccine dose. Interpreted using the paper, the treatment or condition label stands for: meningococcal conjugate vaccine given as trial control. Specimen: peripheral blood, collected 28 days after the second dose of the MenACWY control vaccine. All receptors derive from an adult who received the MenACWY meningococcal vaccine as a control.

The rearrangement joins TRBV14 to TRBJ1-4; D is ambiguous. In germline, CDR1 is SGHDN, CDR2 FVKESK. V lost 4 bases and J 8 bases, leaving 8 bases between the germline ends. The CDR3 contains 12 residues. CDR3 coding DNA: TGTGCCAGCAGCCGTTACTCAGAAAAACTGTTTTTT. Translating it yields CASSRYSEKLFF.

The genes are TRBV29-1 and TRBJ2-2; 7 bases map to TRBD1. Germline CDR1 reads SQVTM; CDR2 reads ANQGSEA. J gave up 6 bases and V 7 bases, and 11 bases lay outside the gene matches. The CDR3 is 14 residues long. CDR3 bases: TGCAGCGGCAAGTACAGGGGACGGGCCGGGGAGCTGTTTTTT. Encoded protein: CSGKYRGRAGELFF.

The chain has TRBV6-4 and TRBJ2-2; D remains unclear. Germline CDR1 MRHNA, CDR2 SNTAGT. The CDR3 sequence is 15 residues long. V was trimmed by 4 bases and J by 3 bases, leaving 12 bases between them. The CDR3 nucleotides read TGTGCCAGCAGTGCTAAGGCGTTGGACACCGGGGAGCTGTTTTTT. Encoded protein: CASSAKALDTGELFF.

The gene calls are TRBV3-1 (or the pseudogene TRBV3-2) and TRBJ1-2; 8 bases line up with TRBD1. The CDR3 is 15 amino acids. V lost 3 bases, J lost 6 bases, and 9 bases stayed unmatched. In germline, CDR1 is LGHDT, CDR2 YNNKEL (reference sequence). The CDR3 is CASSHIQGASDGYTF. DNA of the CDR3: TGTGCCAGCAGCCACATTCAGGGGGCGTCGGATGGCTACACCTTC.

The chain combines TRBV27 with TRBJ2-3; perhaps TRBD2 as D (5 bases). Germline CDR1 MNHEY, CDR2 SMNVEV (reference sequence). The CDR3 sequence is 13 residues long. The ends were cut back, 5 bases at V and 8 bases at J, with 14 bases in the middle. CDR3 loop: CASSPDGIRTQYF. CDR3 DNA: TGTGCCAGCAGTCCGGACGGGATTCGTACGCAGTATTTT.

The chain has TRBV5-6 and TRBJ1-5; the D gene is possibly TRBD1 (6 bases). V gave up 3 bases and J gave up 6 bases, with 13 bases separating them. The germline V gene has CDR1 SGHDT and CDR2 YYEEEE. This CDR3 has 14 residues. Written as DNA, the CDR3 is TGTGCCAGCAGCTGGGGGCAGTCCAGTCAGCCCCAGCATTTT. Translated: CASSWGQSSQPQHF.

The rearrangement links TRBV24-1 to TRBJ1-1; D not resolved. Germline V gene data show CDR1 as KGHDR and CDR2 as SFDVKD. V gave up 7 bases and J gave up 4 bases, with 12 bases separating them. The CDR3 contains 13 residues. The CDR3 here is CATRREVGTEAFF. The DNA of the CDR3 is TGTGCCACCAGGAGAGAGGTAGGCACTGAAGCTTTCTTT.

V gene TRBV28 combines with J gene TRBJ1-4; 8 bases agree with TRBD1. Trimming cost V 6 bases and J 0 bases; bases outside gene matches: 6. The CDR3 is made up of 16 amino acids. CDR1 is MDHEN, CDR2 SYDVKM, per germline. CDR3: CASSRDRSATNEKLFF. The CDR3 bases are TGTGCCAGCAGCCGGGACAGGAGTGCAACTAATGAAAAACTGTTTTTT.

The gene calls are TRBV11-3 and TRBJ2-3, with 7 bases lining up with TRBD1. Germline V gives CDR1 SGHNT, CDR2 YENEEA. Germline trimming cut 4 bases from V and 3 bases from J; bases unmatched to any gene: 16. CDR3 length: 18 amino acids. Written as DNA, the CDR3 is TGTGCCAGCAGCTCCACCGCATGGGACAGCTACCAAACAGATACGCAGTATTTT. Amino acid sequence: CASSSTAWDSYQTDTQYF.

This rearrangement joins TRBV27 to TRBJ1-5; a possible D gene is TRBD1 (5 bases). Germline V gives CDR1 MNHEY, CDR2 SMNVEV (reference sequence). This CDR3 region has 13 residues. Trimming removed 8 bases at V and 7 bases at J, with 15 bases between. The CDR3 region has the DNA TGTGCCAGCTCCAGGGAAGGGCGGCAGCCCCAGCATTTT. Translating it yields CASSREGRQPQHF.

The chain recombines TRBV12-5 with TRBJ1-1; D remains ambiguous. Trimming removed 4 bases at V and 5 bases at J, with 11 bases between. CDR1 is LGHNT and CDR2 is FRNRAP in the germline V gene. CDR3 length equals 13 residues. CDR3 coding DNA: TGTGCTAGTGGTTCCCAATTTGGGACTGAAGCTTTCTTT. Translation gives CASGSQFGTEAFF.

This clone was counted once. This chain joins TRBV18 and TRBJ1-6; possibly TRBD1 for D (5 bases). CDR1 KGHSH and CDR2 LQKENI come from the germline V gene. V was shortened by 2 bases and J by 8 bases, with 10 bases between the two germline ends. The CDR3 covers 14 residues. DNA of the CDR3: TGTGCCAGCTCACCAGCAGGGCCACATTCACCCCTCCACTTT. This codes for CASSPAGPHSPLHF. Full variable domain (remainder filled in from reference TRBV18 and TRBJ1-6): NAGVMQNPRHLVRRRGQEARLRCSPMKGHSHVYWYRQLPEEGLKFMVYLQKENIIDESGMPKERFSAEFPKEGPSILRIQQVVRGDSAAYFCASSPAGPHSPLHFGNGTRLTVT.

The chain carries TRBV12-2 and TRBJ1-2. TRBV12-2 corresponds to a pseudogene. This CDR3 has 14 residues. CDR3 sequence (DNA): TGTGCAAGTCGCTTTCGGGGGAGGCTCGGTGGCTACACCTTC. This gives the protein CASRFRGRLGGYTF.

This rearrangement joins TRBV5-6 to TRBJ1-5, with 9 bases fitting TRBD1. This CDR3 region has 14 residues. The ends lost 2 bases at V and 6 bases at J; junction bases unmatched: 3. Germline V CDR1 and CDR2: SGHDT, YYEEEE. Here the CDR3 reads CASSFGTGIQPQHF. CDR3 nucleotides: TGTGCCAGCAGCTTCGGGACAGGGATTCAGCCCCAGCATTTT.

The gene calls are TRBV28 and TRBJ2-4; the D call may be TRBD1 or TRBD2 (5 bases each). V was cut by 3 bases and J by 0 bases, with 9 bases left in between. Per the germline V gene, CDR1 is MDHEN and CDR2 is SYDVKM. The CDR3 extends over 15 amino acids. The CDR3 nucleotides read TGTGCCAGCAGTTTTGAGGGGACAGCCAAAAACATTCAGTACTTC. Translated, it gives CASSFEGTAKNIQYF.

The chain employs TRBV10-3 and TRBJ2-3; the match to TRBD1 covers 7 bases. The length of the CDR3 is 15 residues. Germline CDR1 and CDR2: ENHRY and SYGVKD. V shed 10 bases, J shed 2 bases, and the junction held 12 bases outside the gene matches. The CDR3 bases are TGTGCCAGCACCGGGACAGAAAAGGCCACAGATACGCAGTATTTT. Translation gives CASTGTEKATDTQYF.

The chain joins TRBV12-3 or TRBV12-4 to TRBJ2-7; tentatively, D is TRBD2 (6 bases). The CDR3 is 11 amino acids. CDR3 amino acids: CDLASSYEQYF. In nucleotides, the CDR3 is TGTGACCTAGCGAGCTCCTACGAGCAGTACTTC.

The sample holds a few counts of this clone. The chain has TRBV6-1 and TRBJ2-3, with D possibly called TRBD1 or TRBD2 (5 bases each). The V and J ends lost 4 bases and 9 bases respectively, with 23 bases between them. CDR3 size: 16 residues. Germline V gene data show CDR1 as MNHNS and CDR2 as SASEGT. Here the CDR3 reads CASSGYRDPTKGTQYF. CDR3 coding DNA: TGTGCCAGCAGTGGATACCGGGACCCCACCAAGGGGACGCAGTATTTT.

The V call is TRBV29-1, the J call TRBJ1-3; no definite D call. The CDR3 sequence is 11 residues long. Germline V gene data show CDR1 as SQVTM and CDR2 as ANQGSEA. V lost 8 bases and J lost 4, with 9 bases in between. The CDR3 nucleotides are TGCAGCCACCGAGAAGGAAACACCATATATTTT. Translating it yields CSHREGNTIYF.

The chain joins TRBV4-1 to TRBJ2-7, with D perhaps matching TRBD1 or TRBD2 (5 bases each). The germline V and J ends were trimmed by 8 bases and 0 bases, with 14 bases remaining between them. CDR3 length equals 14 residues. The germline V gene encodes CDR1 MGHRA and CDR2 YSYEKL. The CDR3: CASPRGGDSYEQYF. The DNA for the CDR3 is TGCGCCAGCCCCCGGGGCGGCGACTCCTACGAGCAGTACTTC.

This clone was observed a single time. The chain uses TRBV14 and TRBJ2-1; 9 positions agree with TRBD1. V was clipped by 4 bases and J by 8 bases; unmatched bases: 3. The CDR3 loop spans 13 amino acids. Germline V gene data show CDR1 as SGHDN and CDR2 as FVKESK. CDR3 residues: CASSPQGADEQFF. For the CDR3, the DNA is TGTGCCAGCAGCCCACAGGGGGCAGATGAGCAGTTCTTC.

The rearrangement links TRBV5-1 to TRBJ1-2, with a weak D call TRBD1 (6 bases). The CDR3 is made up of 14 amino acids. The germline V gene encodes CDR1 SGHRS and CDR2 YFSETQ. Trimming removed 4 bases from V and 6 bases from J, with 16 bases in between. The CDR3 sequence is CASSRGAASDGYTF. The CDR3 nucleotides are TGCGCCAGCAGCCGGGGGGCAGCTTCCGATGGCTACACCTTC.

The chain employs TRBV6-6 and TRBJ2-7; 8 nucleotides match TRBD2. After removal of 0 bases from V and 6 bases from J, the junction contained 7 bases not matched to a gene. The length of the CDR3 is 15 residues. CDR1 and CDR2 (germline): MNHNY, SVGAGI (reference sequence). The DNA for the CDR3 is TGTGCCAGCAGTTACTCGGGGACTAGGGAGCGCGAGCAGTACTTC. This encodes CASSYSGTREREQYF.

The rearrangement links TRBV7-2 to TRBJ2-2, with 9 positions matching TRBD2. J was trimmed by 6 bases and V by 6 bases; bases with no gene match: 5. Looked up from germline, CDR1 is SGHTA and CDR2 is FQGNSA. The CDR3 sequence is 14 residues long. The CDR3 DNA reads TGTGCCAGCAGTCCCCGACTAGCGGCCGGGGAGCTGTTTTTT. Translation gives CASSPRLAAGELFF.

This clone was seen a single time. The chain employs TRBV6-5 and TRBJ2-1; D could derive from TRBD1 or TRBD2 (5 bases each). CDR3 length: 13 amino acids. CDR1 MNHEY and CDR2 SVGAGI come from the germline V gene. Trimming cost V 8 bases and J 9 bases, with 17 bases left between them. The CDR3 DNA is TGTGCCAGCGCCGAGGGGCTAAGGGTTGAGCAGTTCTTC. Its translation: CASAEGLRVEQFF.

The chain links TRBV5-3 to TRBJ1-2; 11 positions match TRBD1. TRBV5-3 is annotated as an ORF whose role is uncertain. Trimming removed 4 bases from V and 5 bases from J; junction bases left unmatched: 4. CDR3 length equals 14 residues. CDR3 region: CARSLGQGEYGYTF. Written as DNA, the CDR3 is TGTGCCAGAAGCCTGGGACAGGGGGAATATGGCTACACCTTC.

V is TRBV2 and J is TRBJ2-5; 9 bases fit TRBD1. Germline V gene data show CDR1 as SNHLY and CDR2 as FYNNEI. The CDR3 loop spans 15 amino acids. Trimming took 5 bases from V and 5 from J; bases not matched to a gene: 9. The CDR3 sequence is CASSLDRGSEETQYF. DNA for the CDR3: TGTGCCAGCAGTTTAGACAGGGGGTCTGAGGAGACCCAGTACTTC. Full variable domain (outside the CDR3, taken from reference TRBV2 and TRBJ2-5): EPEVTQTPSHQVTQMGQEVILRCVPISNHLYFYWYRQILGQKVEFLVSFYNNEISEKSEIFDDQFSVERPDGSNFTLKIRSTKLEDSAMYFCASSLDRGSEETQYFGPGTRLLVL.

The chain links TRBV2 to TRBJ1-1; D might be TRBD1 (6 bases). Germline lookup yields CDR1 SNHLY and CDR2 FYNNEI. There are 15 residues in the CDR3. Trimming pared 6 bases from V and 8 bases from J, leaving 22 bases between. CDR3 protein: CASRDSILGTAEAFF. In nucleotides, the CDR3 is TGTGCCAGCAGGGACAGCATCCTGGGGACTGCGGAAGCTTTCTTT.

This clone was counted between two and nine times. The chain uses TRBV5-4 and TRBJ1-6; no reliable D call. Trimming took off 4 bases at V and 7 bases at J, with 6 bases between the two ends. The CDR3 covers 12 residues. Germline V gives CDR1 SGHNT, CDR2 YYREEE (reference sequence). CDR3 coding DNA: TGTGCCAGCAGCCACGAAAATTCACCCCTCCACTTT. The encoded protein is CASSHENSPLHF.

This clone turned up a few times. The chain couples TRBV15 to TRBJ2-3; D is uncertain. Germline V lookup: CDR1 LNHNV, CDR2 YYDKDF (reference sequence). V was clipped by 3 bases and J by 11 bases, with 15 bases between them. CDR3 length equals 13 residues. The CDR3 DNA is TGTGCCACCAGCAGGGGTCTTGATGGGGAGCAGTATTTT. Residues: CATSRGLDGEQYF.

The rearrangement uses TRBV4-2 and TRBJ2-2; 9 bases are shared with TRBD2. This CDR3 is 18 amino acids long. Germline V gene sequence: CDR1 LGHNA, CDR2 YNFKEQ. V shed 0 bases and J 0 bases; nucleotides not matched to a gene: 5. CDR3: CASSQDPASGANTGELFF. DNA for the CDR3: TGTGCCAGCAGCCAAGATCCGGCTAGCGGGGCGAACACCGGGGAGCTGTTTTTT.

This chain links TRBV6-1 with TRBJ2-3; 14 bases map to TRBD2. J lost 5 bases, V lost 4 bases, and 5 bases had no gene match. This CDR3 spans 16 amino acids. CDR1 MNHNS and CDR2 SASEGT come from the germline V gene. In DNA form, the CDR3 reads TGTGCCAGCAGTGGGACTAGCGGGGGGCGGGGAGATACGCAGTATTTT. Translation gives CASSGTSGGRGDTQYF.